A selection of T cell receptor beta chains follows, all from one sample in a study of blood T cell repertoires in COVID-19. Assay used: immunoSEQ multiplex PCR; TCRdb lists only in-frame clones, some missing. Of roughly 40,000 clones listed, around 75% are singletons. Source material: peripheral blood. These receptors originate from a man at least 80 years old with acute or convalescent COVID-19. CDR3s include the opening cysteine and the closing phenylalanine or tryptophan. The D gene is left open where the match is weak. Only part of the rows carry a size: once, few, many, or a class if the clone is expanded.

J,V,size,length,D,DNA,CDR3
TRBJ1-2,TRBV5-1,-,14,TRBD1,TGCGCCAGCAGCCTAGGGACAGGACCCTATGGCTACACCTTC,CASSLGTGPYGYTF
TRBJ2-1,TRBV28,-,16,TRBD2,TGTGCCAGCAGTTCCCCCAGGGCGGGAGGGTACAATGAGCAGTTCTTC,CASSSPRAGGYNEQFF
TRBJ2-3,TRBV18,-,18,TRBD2,TGTGCCAGCTCGCCCCAGGAAGCGGGGTTACTCAGCACAGATACGCAGTATTTT,CASSPQEAGLLSTDTQYF
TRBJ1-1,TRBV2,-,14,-,TGTGCCAGCAGTGAGTGGGACTTGAACACTGAAGCTTTCTTT,CASSEWDLNTEAFF
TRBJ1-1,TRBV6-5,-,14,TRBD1,TGTGCCAGCATCAAAAGGACAGGCGACCTTGAAGCTTTCTTT,CASIKRTGDLEAFF
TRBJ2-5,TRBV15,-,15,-,TGTGCCACCACCTCCGCACTAGCCGAGTTCCAGACCCAGTACTTC,CATTSALAEFQTQYF
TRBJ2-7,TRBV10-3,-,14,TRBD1,TGTGCCATCAGCGGACAGGGGGCTATTGGCGAGCAGTACTTC,CAISGQGAIGEQYF
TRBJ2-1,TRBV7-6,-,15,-,TGTGCCAGCAGCTCCATCATAACTAGTAACAATGAGCAGTTCTTC,CASSSIITSNNEQFF
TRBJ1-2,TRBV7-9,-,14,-,TGTGCCAGCAGCCGACGGGGTGTCCCCTATGGCTACACCTTC,CASSRRGVPYGYTF
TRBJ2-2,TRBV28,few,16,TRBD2,TGTGCCAGCAGTTTGCCCCTAGCGGGAGTGGCCGGGGAGCTGTTTTTT,CASSLPLAGVAGELFF
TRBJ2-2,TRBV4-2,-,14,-,TGTGCCAGCAGCCAAGTCCGGGACACCGGGGAGCTGTTTTTT,CASSQVRDTGELFF
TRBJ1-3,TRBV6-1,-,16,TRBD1,TGTGCCAGCAGTGCCCGCTGGGACAGGGGGGAAAACACCATATATTTT,CASSARWDRGENTIYF
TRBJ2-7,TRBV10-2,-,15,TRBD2,TGCGCCAGCAGTGGTAAGACTAGCGGTACCGGCGAGCAGTACTTC,CASSGKTSGTGEQYF
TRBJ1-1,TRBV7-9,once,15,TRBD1,TGTGCCAGCAGCTCCGGGACAGAACGGAACACTGAAGCTTTCTTT,CASSSGTERNTEAFF
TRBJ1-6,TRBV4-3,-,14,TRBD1,TGCGCCAGCAGCCAGCGACAGGGCGGCTCACCCCTCCACTTT,CASSQRQGGSPLHF
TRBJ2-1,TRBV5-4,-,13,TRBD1,TGTGCCAGCAGCTTGGACAGGGGCAATGAGCAGTTCTTC,CASSLDRGNEQFF
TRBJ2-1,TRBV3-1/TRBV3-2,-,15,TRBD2,TGTGCCAGCAGCCAAGAAACTAGCGGGAGAGATGAGCAGTTCTTC,CASSQETSGRDEQFF
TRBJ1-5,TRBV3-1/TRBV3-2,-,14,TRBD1,TGTGCCAGCAGCCAAAGCAGGGGGAATCAGCCCCAGCATTTT,CASSQSRGNQPQHF
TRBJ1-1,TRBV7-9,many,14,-,TGTGCCAGCAGCTTAGAAAGCAGGTACACTGAAGCTTTCTTT,CASSLESRYTEAFF
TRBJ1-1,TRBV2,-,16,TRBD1,TGTGCCAGCAGCCCCGGACAGGGGCGAGGGGGCACTGAAGCTTTCTTT,CASSPGQGRGGTEAFF
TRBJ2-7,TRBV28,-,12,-,TGTGCCAGCAGCACCCCTTTGAGCGAGCAGTACTTC,CASSTPLSEQYF
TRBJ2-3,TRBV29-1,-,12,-,TGCAGCGTTGACAGGGGATGGGATACGCAGTATTTT,CSVDRGWDTQYF
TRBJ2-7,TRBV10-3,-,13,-,TGTGCCATCAGTGGTAAGGGGGAATACGAGCAGTACTTC,CAISGKGEYEQYF
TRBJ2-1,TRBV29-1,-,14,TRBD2,TGCAGCGTTGATCGTAGCGGGAGGAGGAATGAGCAGTTCTTC,CSVDRSGRRNEQFF
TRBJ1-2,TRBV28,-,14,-,TGTGCCAGCAGAGAGACAGTGTTTAACTATGGCTACACCTTC,CASRETVFNYGYTF
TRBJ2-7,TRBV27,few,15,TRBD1,TGTGCCAGCAGTCCGCAGGGGACAGGGGTGTACGAGCAGTACTTC,CASSPQGTGVYEQYF
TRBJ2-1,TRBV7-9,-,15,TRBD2,TGTGCCAGCAGCCTTGGGACTAGCGGACGTACGGAGCAGTTCTTC,CASSLGTSGRTEQFF
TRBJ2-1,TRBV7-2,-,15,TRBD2,TGTGCCAGCAGCTCAATAGCGGGAGGGTACAATGAGCAGTTCTTC,CASSSIAGGYNEQFF